This TCR beta chain emerged from a study of OX40 agonist ivuxolimab in advanced cancers. Study-wide context: It was permissible to have had prior anti-PD-1, anti-PD-L1 or anti-CTLA-4 therapy, and around 43% had some. Whole-study findings and limits: Circulating CD4+ and CD8+ T cells showed clonal expansion by week 6 at 0.1 to 3.0 mg/kg. Expanded clones were, on average, more numerous among CD8+ T cells than CD4+.

The table came from immunoSEQ multiplex PCR; TCRdb's copy has only in-frame clones and leaves some out. The sample has roughly 80,000 clones; around 85% are singletons. As regards this clone: What it binds is unknown.

Blood specimens came from baseline, cycle 4 day 1, and cycle 7 day 1. The CDR3 length is 14 residues. V lost 0 bases and J lost 8, with 12 bases in between. Germline V gene data show CDR1 as SGHRS and CDR2 as YFSETQ. The sample here was CD4+ or CD8+ T cells sorted from blood, taken in a trial of the OX40 agonist ivuxolimab. V and J are TRBV5-1 and TRBJ2-1; D may be TRBD2 (6 bases). The clonotype comes from an adult with an advanced solid tumor such as melanoma, head and neck, liver or kidney cancer. The DNA of the CDR3 is TGCGCCAGCAGCTTGGGTACGACGGGGGATGAGCAGTTCTTC. It specifies CASSLGTTGDEQFF.